This T cell receptor beta chain was obtained from a study of T cell responses to AZD1222 COVID-19 vaccine. This clone was recorded a few times. Profiled with immunoSEQ multiplex PCR; TCRdb holds only in-frame clones, not every one. Seen here are 180,000 or so clones, 80% to 95% observed once, and the top ten hold approximately 1.8%. Losses at the gene ends were 1 base for V and 2 bases for J; bases not matched to a gene: 6. The CDR3 sequence is 15 residues long. Germline CDR1 GTSNPN, CDR2 SVGIG (reference sequence). The chain links TRBV30 to TRBJ2-5; 8 bases are shared with TRBD1. The sequence derives from an adult who received the AZD1222 COVID-19 vaccine. The specimen was peripheral blood, collected 28 days after the second AZD1222 dose. The CDR3 here is CAWSGSYRGQETQYF. In DNA, the CDR3 is TGTGCCTGGAGTGGATCTTACAGGGGGCAAGAGACCCAGTACTTC.